This T cell receptor beta chain was captured in a study of T cells in Graves' hyperthyroidism and ophthalmopathy. Study findings and constraints: Most thyroid clonotypes with frequency above 0.001 were detected in blood. Ophthalmopathy was predicted by the model a median of approximately 6 months ahead of onset.

Trimming stripped 0 bases from V and 4 bases from J, with 6 bases between. The CDR3 has 14 amino acids. CDR1 is MNHEY, CDR2 SVGAGI, per germline. This clonotype was recorded many times. Its antigen is unidentified. The TCR beta CDR3 regions underwent amplification using RNA transcripts as the source. TCR CDR3 underwent first-round RT-PCR with the HTBI primer set. From the multiplex PCR reads, TCRdb called clonotypes with MiXCR, one entry per CDR3 protein. The sample lists around 200,000 distinct CDR3 sequences, about 15% occurring once. Lactation, pregnancy, other autoimmune disease or uncontrolled infection led to exclusion of patients. Diagnostic assessment was based on clinical symptoms, serum thyroxine and TRAb, thyroid ultrasound and orbital computed tomography.

Sequencing was done on a sample of blood. The chain combines TRBV6-5 with TRBJ2-2; D gene uncertain. The sequence was collected from a woman between 50 and 59 years old with Graves' hyperthyroidism. DNA of the CDR3: TGTGCCAGCAGTTACTCCGGATCCACCGGGGAGCTGTTTTTT. Protein product: CASSYSGSTGELFF.